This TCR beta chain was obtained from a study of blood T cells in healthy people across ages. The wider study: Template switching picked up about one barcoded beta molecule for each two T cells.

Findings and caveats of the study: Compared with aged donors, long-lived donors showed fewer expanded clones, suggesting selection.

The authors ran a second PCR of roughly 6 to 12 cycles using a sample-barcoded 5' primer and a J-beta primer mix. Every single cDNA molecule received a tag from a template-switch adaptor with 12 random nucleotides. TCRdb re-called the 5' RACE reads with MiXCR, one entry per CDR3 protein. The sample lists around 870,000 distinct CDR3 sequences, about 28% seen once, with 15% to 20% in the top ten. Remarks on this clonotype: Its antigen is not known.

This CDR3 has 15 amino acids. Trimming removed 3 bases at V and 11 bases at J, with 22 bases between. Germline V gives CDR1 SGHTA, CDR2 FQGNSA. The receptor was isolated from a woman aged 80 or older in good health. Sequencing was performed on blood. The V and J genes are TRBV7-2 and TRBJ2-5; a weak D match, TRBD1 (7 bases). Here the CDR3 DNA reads TGTGCCAGCAGCTTCCAGGGGGGTTTCTACAATAAGCAGTACTTC. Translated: CASSFQGGFYNKQYF.